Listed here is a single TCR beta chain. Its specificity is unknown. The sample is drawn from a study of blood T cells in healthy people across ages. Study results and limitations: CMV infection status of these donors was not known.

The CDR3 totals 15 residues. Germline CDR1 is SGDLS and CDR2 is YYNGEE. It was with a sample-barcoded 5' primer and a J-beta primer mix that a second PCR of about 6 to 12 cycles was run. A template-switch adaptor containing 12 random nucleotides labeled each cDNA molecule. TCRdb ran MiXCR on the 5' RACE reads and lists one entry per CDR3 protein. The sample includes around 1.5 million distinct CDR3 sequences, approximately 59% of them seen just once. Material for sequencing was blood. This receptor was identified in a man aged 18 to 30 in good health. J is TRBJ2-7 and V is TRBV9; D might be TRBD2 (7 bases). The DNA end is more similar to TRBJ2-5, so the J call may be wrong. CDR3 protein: CASSVGGGFQETQYF. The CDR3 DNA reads TGTGCCAGCAGCGTAGGCGGGGGCTTCCAAGAGACCCAGTACTTC.